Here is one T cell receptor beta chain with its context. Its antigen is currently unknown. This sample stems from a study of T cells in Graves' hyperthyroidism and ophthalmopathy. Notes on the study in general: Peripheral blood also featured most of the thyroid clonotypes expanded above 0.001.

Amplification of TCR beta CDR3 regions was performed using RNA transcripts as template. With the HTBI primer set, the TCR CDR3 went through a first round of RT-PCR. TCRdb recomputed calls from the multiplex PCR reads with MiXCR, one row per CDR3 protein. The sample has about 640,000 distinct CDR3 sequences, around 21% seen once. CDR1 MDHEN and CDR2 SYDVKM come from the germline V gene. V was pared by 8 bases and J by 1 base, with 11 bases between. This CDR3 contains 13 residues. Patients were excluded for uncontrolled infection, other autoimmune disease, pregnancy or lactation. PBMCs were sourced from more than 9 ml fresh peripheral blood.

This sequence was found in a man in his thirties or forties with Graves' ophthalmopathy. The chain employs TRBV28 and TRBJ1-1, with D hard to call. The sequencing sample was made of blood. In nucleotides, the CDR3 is TGTGCCAGCTCACCCCCCCCGAACACTGAAGCTTTCTTT. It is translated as CASSPPPNTEAFF.